Listed here is a single T cell receptor beta chain. The data were obtained in a study of blood T cell repertoires in COVID-19. Study-wide context: Whether acute or convalescent, the COVID-19 samples came from the United States, Italy and Spain. T cells, B-cell-depleted T cells, or PBMCs supplied cDNA or gDNA.

The CDR3 is 15 residues long. The ends lost 3 bases at V and 8 bases at J; junction bases unmatched: 6. Germline CDR1 is SGHRS and CDR2 is YFSETQ. Authors' data handling: Amplifying reference gene primers gave estimates of nucleated cell counts. Using immunoSEQ multiplex PCR, the repertoire was profiled, and TCRdb retains in-frame clones only, with some absent. V, J and clone size were drawn from that table, and D and trimming were deduced from the DNA. The sample carries 78,000 or so clones, about nine tenths recorded once. The sequence was collected from a woman between 50 and 59 years old with acute or convalescent COVID-19. This chain links TRBV5-1 with TRBJ2-1, with 12 bases matching TRBD2. Sequencing was performed on peripheral blood. CDR3 amino acids: CASSSGTSGLYEQFF. As DNA, the CDR3 is TGCGCCAGCAGCTCCGGGACTAGCGGGCTCTATGAGCAGTTCTTC.